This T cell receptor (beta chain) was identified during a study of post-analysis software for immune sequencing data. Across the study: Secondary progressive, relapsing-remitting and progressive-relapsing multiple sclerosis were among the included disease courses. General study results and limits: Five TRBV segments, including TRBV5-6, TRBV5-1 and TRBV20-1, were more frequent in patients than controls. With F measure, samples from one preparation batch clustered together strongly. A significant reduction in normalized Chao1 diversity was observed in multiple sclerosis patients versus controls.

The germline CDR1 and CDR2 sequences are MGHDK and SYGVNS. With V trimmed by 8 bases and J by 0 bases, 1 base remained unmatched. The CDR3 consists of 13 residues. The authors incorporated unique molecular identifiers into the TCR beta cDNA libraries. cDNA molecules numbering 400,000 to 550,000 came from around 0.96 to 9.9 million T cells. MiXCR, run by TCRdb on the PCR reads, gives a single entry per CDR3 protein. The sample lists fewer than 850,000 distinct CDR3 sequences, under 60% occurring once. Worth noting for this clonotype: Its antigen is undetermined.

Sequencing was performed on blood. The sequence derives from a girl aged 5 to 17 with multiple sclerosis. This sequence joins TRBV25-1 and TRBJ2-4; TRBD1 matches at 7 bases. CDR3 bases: TGTGCCAGCCAGGGGGTAGCCAAAAACATTCAGTACTTC. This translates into CASQGVAKNIQYF.